These 4 T cell receptor beta chains were all obtained from the same sample, sequenced in a study of tumor-infiltrating lymphocytes in glioblastoma multiforme. Multiple V-beta primers and a C-beta primer amplified TCRB from RNA. TCRdb recomputed calls from the multiplex PCR reads with MiXCR, one row per CDR3 protein. The sample yields about 32,000 distinct CDR3 sequences, around 55% seen once. The sample taken for sequencing was brain tumor tissue. These receptors came from a male donor with glioblastoma.

This clonotype was seen more than once but under ten times. This rearrangement joins TRBV5-5 to TRBJ2-3; possible D gene TRBD2, 5 bases. Germline CDR1 and CDR2: SGHKS and YYEKEE (reference sequence). The CDR3 consists of 15 residues. V lost 3 bases and J 2 bases, leaving 13 bases between the germline ends. CDR3 bases: TGTGCCAGCAGCTCGGAACCAGGACTCACAGATACGCAGTATTTT. Protein sequence: CASSSEPGLTDTQYF.

The gene calls are TRBV20-1 and TRBJ2-2, with D maybe TRBD1 (6 bases). The CDR3 is made up of 15 amino acids. Germline loops: CDR1 DFQATT, CDR2 SNEGSKA (reference sequence). V shed 3 bases and J shed 4 bases, with 15 bases lying between them. In DNA form, the CDR3 reads TGCAGTGCTAGCAGACGGACAGTTTCCACCGGGGAGCTGTTTTTT. It yields the protein CSASRRTVSTGELFF.

Concerning this clonotype: A much larger clone lies one base from this, so it may be a read error. This chain joins TRBV20-1 and TRBJ2-5; the match to TRBD1 covers 7 bases. From germline, CDR1 is DFQATT and CDR2 SNEGSKA (reference sequence). The CDR3 covers 14 residues. The CDR3 is CSAHDRESSETQNF. CDR3 nucleotides: TGCAGTGCTCATGACAGGGAAAGTTCGGAGACCCAGAACTTC.

About this clonotype itself: Its ends do not fully match the called genes, so a read error is possible. The chain combines TRBV12-3 or TRBV12-4 with TRBJ1-5; TRBD1 might be the D (5 bases). The CDR3 consists of 15 residues. Here the CDR3 reads CASSLLGGVDQPKHF. CDR3 coding DNA: TGTGCCAGCAGTCTCCTGGGGGGGGTTGATCAGCCCAAGCATTTT.